These 10 T cell receptor beta chains share one sample of origin, sequenced in a study of T cell clusters in autoimmune cytopenias. TRB was amplified from roughly 270 ng of peripheral blood genomic DNA per sample. TRB was amplified by touch-down multiplex PCR, primer pools A and B combined. TCRdb re-called the multiplex PCR reads; every CDR3 protein appears as one record, without DNA. This listing includes about 560 distinct CDR3 sequences. Source material: peripheral blood. The receptors derive from a human donor with an autoimmune cytopenia or autoimmune hepatitis (not recorded which).

In terms of frequency, this clonotype is large (0.1 to 1%). The gene calls are TRBV18 and TRBJ2-5; TCRdb selects TRBD2, and the lack of DNA leaves this call unchecked. In germline, CDR1 is KGHSH, CDR2 LQKENI. CDR3 length: 15 amino acids. The CDR3 region is CASSLFGLDGETQYF.

The V call is TRBV5-1, the J call TRBJ2-7; the D call of TRBD1 rests on TCRdb alone, since no DNA is present to check it. CDR1 and CDR2 from the germline V gene are SGHRS and YFSETQ. The CDR3 is 20 amino acids. The CDR3 loop reads CASSLLFGGAGQGRSYEQYF.

The CDR3 here is CASRTSGSNEQFF. The chain joins TRBV6-6 to TRBJ2-1; as DNA is missing, the TRBD2 call by TCRdb cannot be tested. The length of the CDR3 is 13 residues. Germline lookup yields CDR1 MNHNY and CDR2 SVGAGI (reference sequence).

This clonotype counts as large by frequency. The V gene is TRBV29-1, the J gene TRBJ2-2. There are 14 residues in the CDR3. Germline-derived CDR1 and CDR2 are SQVTM and ANQGSEA. CDR3: CSVESWMVNGELFF.

This clonotype is classed as medium-sized by frequency. The chain combines TRBV7-9 with TRBJ1-4. Germline loops: CDR1 SEHNR, CDR2 FQNEAQ (reference sequence). This CDR3 comprises 15 residues. The CDR3 sequence: CASSLGLGSNEKLFF.

This clonotype is classed as medium-sized by frequency. The CDR3 sequence: CAISGGLAGTGSNEQFF. The chain uses TRBV10-3 and TRBJ2-1; TCRdb reports TRBD2, a call that lacks DNA to check it against. From germline, CDR1 is ENHRY and CDR2 SYGVKD. The CDR3 totals 17 residues.

This clonotype counts as large by frequency. This rearrangement joins TRBV19 to TRBJ1-2. Germline CDR1 reads LNHDA; CDR2 reads SQIVND (reference sequence). This CDR3 comprises 13 residues. The CDR3 sequence is CASSIGRFYGYTF.

This clonotype ranks as medium-sized in terms of frequency. The rearrangement joins TRBV5-4 to TRBJ1-1. CDR3 length: 16 amino acids. Germline lookup yields CDR1 SGHNT and CDR2 YYREEE (reference sequence). CDR3 amino acids: CASSLDTVTRNTEAFF. The full variable domain, in which reference TRBV5-4 and TRBJ1-1 provide the parts outside the CDR3, is ETGVTQSPTHLIKTRGQQVTLRCSSQSGHNTVSWYQQALGQGPQFIFQYYREEENGRGNFPPRFSGLQFPNYSSELNVNALELDDSALYLCASSLDTVTRNTEAFFGQGTRLTVV.

In terms of frequency, this clonotype is large (0.1 to 1%). The genes are TRBV19 and TRBJ1-1; TCRdb designates TRBD1, a call that cannot be tested without DNA. The CDR3 consists of 14 residues. The germline gives CDR1 LNHDA, CDR2 SQIVND (reference sequence). The CDR3 here is CASSRRQGNTEAFF. Using reference TRBV19 and TRBJ1-1 for the parts outside the CDR3, the full variable domain is DGGITQSPKYLFRKEGQNVTLSCEQNLNHDAMYWYRQDPGQGLRLIYYSQIVNDFQKGDIAEGYSVSREKKESFPLTVTSAQKNPTAFYLCASSRRQGNTEAFFGQGTRLTVV.

By frequency, this clonotype is medium-sized. This chain joins TRBV20-1 and TRBJ1-5. Germline CDR1 DFQATT, CDR2 SNEGSKA (reference sequence). The CDR3 totals 14 residues. CDR3 region: CSASTGRSDQPQHF.